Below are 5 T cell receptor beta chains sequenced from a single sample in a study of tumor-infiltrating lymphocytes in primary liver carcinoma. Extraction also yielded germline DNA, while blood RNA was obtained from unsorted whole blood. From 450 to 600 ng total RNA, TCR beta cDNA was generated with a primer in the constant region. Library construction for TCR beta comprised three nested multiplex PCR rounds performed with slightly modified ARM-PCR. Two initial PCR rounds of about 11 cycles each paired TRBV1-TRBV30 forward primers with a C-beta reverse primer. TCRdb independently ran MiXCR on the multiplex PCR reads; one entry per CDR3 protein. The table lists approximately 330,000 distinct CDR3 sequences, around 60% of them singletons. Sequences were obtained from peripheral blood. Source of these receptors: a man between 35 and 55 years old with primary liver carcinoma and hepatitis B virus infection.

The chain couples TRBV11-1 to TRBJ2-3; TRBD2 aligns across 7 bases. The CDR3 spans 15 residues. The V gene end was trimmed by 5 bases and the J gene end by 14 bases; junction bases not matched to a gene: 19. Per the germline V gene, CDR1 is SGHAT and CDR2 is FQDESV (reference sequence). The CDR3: CASSEGGGSTDTRYF. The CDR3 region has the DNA TGTGCCAGCAGCGAAGGCGGGGGTTCGACAGATACACGGTATTTT.

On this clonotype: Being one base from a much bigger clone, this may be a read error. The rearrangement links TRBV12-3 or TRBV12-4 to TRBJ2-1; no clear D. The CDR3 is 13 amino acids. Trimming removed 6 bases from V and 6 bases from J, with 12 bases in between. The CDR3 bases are TGTGCCAGCAGGGTGGCAGATATCAATGAGCAGTTCTTC. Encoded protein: CASRVADINEQFF.

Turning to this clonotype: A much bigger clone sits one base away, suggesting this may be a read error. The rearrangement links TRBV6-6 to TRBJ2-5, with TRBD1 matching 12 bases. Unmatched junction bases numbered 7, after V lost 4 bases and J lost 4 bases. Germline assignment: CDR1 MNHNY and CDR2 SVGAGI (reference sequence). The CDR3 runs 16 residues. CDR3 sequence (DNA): TGTGCCAGCAGTTTCCAGGGACAGGGGGCGGGAGAGACCCAGTACTTC. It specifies CASSFQGQGAGETQYF.

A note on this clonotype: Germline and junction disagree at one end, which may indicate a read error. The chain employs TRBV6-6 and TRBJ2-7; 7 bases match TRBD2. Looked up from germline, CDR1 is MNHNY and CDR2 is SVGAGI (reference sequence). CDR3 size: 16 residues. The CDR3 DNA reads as TGTGCCAGCAGTTACTCTAGCCAGGGAGGGGTGTACGAGCGGTACTTC. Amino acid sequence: CASSYSSQGGVYERYF.

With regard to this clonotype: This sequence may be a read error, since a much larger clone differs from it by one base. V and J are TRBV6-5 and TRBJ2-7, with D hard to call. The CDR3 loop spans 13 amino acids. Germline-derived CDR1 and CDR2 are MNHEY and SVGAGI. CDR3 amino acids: CASGYSRRPSLYF. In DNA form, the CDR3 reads TGTGCCAGCGGTTACTCGCGGCGGCCCAGTTTGTACTTC.